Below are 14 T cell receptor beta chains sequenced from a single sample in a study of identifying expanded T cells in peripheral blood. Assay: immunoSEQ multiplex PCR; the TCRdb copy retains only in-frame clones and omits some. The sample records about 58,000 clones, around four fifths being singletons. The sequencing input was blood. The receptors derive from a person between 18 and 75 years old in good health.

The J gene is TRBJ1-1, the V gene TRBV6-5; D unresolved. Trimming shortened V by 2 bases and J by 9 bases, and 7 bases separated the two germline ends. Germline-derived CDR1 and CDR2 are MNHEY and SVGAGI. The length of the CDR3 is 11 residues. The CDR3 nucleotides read TGTGCCAGCAGTTACGGGTCCAAAGCTTTCTTT. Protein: CASSYGSKAFF.

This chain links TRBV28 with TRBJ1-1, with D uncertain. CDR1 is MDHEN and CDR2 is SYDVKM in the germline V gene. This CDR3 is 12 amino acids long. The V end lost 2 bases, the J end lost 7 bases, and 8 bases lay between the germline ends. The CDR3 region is CASSLARNEAFF. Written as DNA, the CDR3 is TGTGCCAGCAGTTTAGCCAGAAATGAAGCTTTCTTT. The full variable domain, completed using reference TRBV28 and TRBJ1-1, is DVKVTQSSRYLVKRTGEKVFLECVQDMDHENMFWYRQDPGLGLRLIYFSYDVKMKEKGDIPEGYSVSREKKERFSLILESASTNQTSMYLCASSLARNEAFFGQGTRLTVV.

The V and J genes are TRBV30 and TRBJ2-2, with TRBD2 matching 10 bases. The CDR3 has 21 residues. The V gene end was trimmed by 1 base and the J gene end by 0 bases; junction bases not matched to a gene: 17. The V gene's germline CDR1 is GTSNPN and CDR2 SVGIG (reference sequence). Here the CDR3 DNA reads TGTGCCTGGAGTGACAGACGTCTAGCGGGGGCCAAAAGAGCGAACACCGGGGAGCTGTTTTTT. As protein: CAWSDRRLAGAKRANTGELFF.

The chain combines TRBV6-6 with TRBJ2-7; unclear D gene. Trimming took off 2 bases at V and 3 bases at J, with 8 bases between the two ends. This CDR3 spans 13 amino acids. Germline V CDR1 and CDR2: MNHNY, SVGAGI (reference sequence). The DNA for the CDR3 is TGTGCCAGCAGTTACGGCAGGAACTACGAGCAGTACGTC. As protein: CASSYGRNYEQYV.

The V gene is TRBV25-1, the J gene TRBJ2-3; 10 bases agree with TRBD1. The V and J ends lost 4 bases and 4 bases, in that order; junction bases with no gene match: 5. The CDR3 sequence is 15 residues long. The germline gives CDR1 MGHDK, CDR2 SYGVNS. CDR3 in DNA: TGTGCCAGCAGTGCGAGGGACAGGGGATCAGATACGCAGTATTTT. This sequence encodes CASSARDRGSDTQYF.

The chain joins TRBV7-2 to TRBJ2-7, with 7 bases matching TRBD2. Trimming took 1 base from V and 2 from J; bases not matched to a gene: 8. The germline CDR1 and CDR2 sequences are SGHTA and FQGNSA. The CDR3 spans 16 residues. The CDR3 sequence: CASSLGTGGLAYEQYF. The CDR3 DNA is TGTGCCAGCAGCTTAGGGACGGGGGGTCTCGCCTACGAGCAGTACTTC.

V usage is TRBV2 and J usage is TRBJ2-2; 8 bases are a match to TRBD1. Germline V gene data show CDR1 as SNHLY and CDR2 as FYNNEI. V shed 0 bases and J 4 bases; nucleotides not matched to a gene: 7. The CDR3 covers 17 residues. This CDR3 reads CASSEARRTGLTGELFF. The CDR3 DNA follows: TGTGCCAGCAGTGAAGCGCGTAGGACAGGGCTCACCGGGGAGCTGTTTTTT.

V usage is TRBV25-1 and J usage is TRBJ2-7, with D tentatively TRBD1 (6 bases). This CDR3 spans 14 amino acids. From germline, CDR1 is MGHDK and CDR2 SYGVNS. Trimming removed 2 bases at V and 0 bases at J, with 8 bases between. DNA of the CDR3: TGTGCCAGCAGTGAACCAGGGGCCTCCTACGAGCAGTACTTC. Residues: CASSEPGASYEQYF.

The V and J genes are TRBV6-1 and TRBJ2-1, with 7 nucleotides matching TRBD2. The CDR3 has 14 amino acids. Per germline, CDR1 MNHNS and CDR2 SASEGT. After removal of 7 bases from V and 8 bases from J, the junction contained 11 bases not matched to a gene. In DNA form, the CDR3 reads TGTGCCAGCATGAGCGGGATGTTTAGGGATGAGCAGTTCTTC. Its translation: CASMSGMFRDEQFF.

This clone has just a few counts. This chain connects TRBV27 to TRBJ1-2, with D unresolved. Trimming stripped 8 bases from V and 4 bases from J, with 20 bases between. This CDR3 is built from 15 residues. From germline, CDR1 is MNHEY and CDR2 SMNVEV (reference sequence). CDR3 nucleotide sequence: TGTGCCAGCTTCCCCTTAGGGCCCAGCCCCTATGGCTACACCTTC. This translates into CASFPLGPSPYGYTF.

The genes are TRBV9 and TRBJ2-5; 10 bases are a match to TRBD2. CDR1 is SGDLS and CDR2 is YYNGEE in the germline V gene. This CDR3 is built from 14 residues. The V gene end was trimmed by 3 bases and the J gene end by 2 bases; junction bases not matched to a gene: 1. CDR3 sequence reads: CASSAGLAQETQYF. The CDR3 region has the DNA TGTGCCAGCAGCGCGGGACTAGCGCAAGAGACCCAGTACTTC.

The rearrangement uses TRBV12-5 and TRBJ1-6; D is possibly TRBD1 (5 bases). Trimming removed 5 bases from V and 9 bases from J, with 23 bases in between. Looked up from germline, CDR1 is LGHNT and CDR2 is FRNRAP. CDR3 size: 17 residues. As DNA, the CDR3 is TGTGCTAGTGGTCCTCCGGTATTGGGGGGTAGGTCTTCACCCCTCCACTTT. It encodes CASGPPVLGGRSSPLHF.

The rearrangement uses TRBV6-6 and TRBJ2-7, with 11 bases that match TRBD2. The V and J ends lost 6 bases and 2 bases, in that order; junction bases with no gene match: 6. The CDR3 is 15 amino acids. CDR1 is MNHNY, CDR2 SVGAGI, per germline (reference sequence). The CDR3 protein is CASSPFSGGAYEQYF. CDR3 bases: TGTGCCAGCAGCCCGTTTAGCGGGGGGGCCTACGAGCAGTACTTC.

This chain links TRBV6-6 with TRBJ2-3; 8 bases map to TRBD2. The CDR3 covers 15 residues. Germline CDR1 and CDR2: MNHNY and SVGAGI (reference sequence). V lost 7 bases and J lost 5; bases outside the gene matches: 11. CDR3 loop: CASNTRGGPGDTQYF. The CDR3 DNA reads TGTGCCAGCAATACACGCGGGGGGCCCGGAGATACGCAGTATTTT.